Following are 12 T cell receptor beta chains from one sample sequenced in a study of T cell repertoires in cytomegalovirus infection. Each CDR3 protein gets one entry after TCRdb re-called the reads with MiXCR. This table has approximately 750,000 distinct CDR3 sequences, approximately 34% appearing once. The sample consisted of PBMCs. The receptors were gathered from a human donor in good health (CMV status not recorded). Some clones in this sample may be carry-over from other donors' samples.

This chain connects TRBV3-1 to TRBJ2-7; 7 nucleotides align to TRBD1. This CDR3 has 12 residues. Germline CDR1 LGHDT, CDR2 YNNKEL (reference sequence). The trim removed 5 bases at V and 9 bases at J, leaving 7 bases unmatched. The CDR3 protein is CASSFTGVGQYF. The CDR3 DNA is TGTGCCAGCAGCTTCACAGGGGTTGGGCAGTACTTC.

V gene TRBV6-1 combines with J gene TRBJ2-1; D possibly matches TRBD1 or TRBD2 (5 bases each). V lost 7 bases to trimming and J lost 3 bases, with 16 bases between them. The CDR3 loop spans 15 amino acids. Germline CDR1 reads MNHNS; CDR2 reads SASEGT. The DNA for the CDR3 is TGTGCCAGCAATGACCGGGACCCTTTCTACAATGAGCAGTTCTTC. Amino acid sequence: CASNDRDPFYNEQFF.

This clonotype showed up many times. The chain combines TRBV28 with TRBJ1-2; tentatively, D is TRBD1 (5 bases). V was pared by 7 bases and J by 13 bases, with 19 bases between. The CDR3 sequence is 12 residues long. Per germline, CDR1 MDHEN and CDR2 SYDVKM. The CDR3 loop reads CASTSQRGALTF. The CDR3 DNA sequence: TGTGCCAGCACATCTCAACGAGGGGCCCTCACCTTC.

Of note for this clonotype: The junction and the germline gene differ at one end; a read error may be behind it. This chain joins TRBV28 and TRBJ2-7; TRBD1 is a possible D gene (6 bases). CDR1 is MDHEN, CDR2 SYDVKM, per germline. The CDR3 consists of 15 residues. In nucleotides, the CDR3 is TGTGCCATCAGTGACATCCGGGACAACTCCTACGAGCAGTACTTC. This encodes CAISDIRDNSYEQYF. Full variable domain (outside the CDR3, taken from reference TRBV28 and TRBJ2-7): DVKVTQSSRYLVKRTGEKVFLECVQDMDHENMFWYRQDPGLGLRLIYFSYDVKMKEKGDIPEGYSVSREKKERFSLILESASTNQTSMYLCAISDIRDNSYEQYFGPGTRLTVT.

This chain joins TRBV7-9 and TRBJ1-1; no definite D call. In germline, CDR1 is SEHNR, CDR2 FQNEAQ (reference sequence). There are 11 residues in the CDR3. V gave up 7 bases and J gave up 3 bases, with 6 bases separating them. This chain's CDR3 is CASTQDTEAFF. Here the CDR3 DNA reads TGTGCCAGCACCCAAGACACTGAAGCTTTCTTT.

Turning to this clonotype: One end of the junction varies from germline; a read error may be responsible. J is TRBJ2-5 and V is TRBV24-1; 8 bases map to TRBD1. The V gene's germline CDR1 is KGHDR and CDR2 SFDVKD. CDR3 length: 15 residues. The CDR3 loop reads CANSDPNRDRETQYF. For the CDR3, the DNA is TGTGCCAACAGTGACCCGAACAGGGACAGGGAGACCCAGTACTTC.

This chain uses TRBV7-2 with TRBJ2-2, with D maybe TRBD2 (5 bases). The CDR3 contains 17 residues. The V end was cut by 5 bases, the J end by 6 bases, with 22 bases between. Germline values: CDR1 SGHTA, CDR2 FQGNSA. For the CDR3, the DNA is TGTGCCAGCAGCCCGACCAGCAGCCTCGGGAAGGCCGGGGAGCTGTTTTTT. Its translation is CASSPTSSLGKAGELFF.

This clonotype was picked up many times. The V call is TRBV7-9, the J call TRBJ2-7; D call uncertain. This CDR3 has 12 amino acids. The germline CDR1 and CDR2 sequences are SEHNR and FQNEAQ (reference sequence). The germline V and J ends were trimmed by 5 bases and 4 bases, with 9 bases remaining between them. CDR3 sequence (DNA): TGTGCCAGCAGCCTACGTGAGTACGAGCAGTACTTC. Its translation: CASSLREYEQYF.

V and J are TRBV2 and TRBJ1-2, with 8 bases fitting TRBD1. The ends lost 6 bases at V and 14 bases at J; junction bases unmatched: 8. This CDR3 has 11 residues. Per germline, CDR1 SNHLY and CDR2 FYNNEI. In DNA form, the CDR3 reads TGTGCCAGCAGGAGGGGACAGGCTCTTACCTTC. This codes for CASRRGQALTF.

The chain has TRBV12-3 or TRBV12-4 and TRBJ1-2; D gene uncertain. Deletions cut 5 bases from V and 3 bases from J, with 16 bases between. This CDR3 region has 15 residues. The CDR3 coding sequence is TGTGCCAGCAGTCCGGCTACCCAACCTGACTATGGCTACACCTTC. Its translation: CASSPATQPDYGYTF.

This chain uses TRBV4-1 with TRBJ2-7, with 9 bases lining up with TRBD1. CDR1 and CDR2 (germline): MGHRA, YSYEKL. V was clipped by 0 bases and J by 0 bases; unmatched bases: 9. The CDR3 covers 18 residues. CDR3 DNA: TGCGCCAGCAGCCAAGATCGCCGGGACAGGGTGACCTCCTACGAGCAGTACTTC. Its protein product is CASSQDRRDRVTSYEQYF.

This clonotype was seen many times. The CDR3 loop is CASSSGTGAYEQYF. The CDR3 DNA reads as TGTGCCAGCAGTTCCGGGACAGGGGCCTACGAGCAGTACTTC. The chain is built from TRBV12-3 or TRBV12-4 and TRBJ2-7, with 10 nucleotides matching TRBD1. The trim removed 4 bases at V and 2 bases at J, leaving 2 bases unmatched. The CDR3 loop spans 14 amino acids.